This entry lists 24 T cell receptor beta chains sequenced from one sample in a study of blood T cell repertoires in COVID-19. Generated by immunoSEQ multiplex PCR, the TCRdb table keeps only in-frame clones and is missing some. Here the sample spans hundreds of thousands of clones, approximately 90% being singletons. Sequenced material: peripheral blood. These receptors all come from a young woman with active or convalescent COVID-19.

The rearrangement links TRBV19 to TRBJ1-1; 9 nucleotides align to TRBD1. The germline V gene has CDR1 LNHDA and CDR2 SQIVND (reference sequence). The CDR3 spans 15 residues. J lost 7 bases, V lost 3 bases, and 9 bases had no gene match. The CDR3 DNA follows: TGTGCCAGTAGTATGCGAACAGGGGGCGCGGATGAAGCTTTCTTT. The encoded protein is CASSMRTGGADEAFF.

This chain connects TRBV11-2 to TRBJ2-1; no clear D gene. Germline V gene sequence: CDR1 SGHAT, CDR2 FQNNGV. There are 11 residues in the CDR3. V lost 5 bases, J lost 5 bases, and 4 bases lay in between. For the CDR3, the DNA is TGTGCCAGCAGCCGAGACAATGAGCAGTTCTTC. Translating gives CASSRDNEQFF.

The CDR3 spells CASSLYFTGLSYEQYF. DNA of the CDR3: TGTGCCAGCAGCTTATATTTTACAGGGCTCTCCTACGAGCAGTACTTC. V usage is TRBV7-9 and J usage is TRBJ2-7; D might be TRBD1 (6 bases). Between the trimmed V and J ends, which lost 2 bases and 0 bases, there was a span of 14 bases. This CDR3 is built from 16 residues. Germline V gene sequence: CDR1 SEHNR, CDR2 FQNEAQ (reference sequence).

The chain uses TRBV27 and TRBJ2-7; no reliable D call. V shed 4 bases and J shed 6 bases, with 10 bases lying between them. CDR3 size: 12 residues. The germline V gene has CDR1 MNHEY and CDR2 SMNVEV (reference sequence). The CDR3 reads CASSYDGREQYF. The DNA for the CDR3 is TGTGCCAGCAGTTACGATGGGCGCGAGCAGTACTTC.

The J gene is TRBJ1-1, the V gene TRBV5-8, with a weak D call TRBD1 (5 bases). The CDR3 runs 16 residues. Trimming stripped 6 bases from V and 3 bases from J, with 21 bases between. Germline V lookup: CDR1 SGHTS, CDR2 YDEGEE. CDR3 residues: CASTTLEGGTYTEAFF. The CDR3 DNA follows: TGTGCCAGCACCACCCTGGAGGGAGGGACGTACACTGAAGCTTTCTTT.

The rearrangement uses TRBV13 and TRBJ2-7; 9 bases are shared with TRBD1. Trimming cost V 0 bases and J 3 bases; bases outside gene matches: 3. The CDR3 runs to 15 residues. Germline CDR1 and CDR2: PRHDT and FYEKMQ (reference sequence). CDR3 bases: TGTGCCAGCAGCTTAGGGGGACAGGGTTTCTACGAGCAGTACTTC. Amino acid sequence: CASSLGGQGFYEQYF.

This chain joins TRBV4-1 and TRBJ1-1; tentatively, D is TRBD1 (6 bases). Looked up from germline, CDR1 is MGHRA and CDR2 is YSYEKL. CDR3 length: 14 amino acids. V lost 6 bases, J lost 3 bases, and 14 bases lay in between. The DNA of the CDR3 is TGCGCCAGCAGAACAGGGAAGGGGGACACTGAAGCTTTCTTT. Its translation: CASRTGKGDTEAFF.

This sequence joins TRBV27 and TRBJ2-3; TRBD2 aligns across 11 bases. The CDR3 totals 17 residues. From germline, CDR1 is MNHEY and CDR2 SMNVEV (reference sequence). V shed 6 bases and J 4 bases; nucleotides not matched to a gene: 12. Here the CDR3 reads CASSPARLAGIPDTQYF. CDR3 in DNA: TGTGCCAGCAGCCCAGCACGACTAGCGGGAATTCCAGATACGCAGTATTTT.

This clone was observed a handful of times. The CDR3 loop is CATWTGPGELFF. DNA of the CDR3: TGTGCCACCTGGACAGGGCCCGGGGAGCTGTTTTTT. The genes are TRBV6-5 and TRBJ2-2; 8 bases map to TRBD1. The CDR3 runs to 12 residues. The V and J ends lost 10 bases and 6 bases, in that order; junction bases with no gene match: 4. The germline gives CDR1 MNHEY, CDR2 SVGAGI.

The V gene is TRBV4-2, the J gene TRBJ1-6; the D gene is possibly TRBD1 (5 bases). The V end was cut by 0 bases, the J end by 10 bases, with 13 bases between. This CDR3 region has 15 residues. The germline V gene has CDR1 LGHNA and CDR2 YNFKEQ. The CDR3 here is CASSQETGRESPLHF. CDR3 DNA: TGTGCCAGCAGCCAAGAAACAGGCCGGGAGTCACCCCTCCACTTT.

V and J are TRBV4-1 and TRBJ2-7; TRBD2 matches at 9 bases. The CDR3 has 21 residues. Germline trimming cut 0 bases from V and 0 bases from J; bases unmatched to any gene: 18. Germline assignment: CDR1 MGHRA and CDR2 YSYEKL. The CDR3 sequence: CASSQDADIFGGLARSYEQYF. CDR3 coding DNA: TGCGCCAGCAGCCAAGACGCGGACATCTTCGGGGGACTAGCTCGCTCCTACGAGCAGTACTTC.

The rearrangement links TRBV4-1 to TRBJ1-1; TRBD1 might be the D (5 bases). The V gene's germline CDR1 is MGHRA and CDR2 YSYEKL. V was pared by 4 bases and J by 2 bases, with 11 bases between. This CDR3 contains 14 residues. CDR3 loop: CASSRDSINTEAFF. Here the CDR3 DNA reads TGCGCCAGCAGCCGGGACTCGATCAACACTGAAGCTTTCTTT.

The genes are TRBV11-2 and TRBJ2-3, with a weak D call TRBD1 (5 bases). With 5 bases removed from V and 5 bases from J, the gap between germline ends came to 29 bases. The CDR3 has 19 amino acids. The germline CDR1 and CDR2 sequences are SGHAT and FQNNGV. The CDR3 sequence: CASSHPSGPRARVEDTQYF. DNA of the CDR3: TGTGCCAGCAGCCATCCGTCAGGGCCCCGCGCTAGGGTAGAAGATACGCAGTATTTT. Looking up the rest from reference TRBV11-2 and TRBJ2-3 gives the full variable domain: EAGVAQSPRYKIIEKRQSVAFWCNPISGHATLYWYQQILGQGPKLLIQFQNNGVVDDSQLPKDRFSAERLKGVDSTLKIQPAKLEDSAVYLCASSHPSGPRARVEDTQYFGPGTRLTVL.

Comment on this clone: Within the sample, other DNA sequences also encode this same CDR3. This sequence joins TRBV18 and TRBJ1-5, with 7 bases aligning to TRBD1. Germline V gene lookup returns CDR1 KGHSH and CDR2 LQKENI. The CDR3 totals 13 residues. The V gene end was trimmed by 5 bases and the J gene end by 7 bases; junction bases not matched to a gene: 5. CDR3: CASSSDRVQPQHF. CDR3 bases: TGTGCCAGCTCATCTGACAGGGTACAGCCCCAGCATTTT.

The V gene is TRBV10-3, the J gene TRBJ2-2; D possibly corresponds to TRBD2 (6 bases). The CDR3 length is 15 residues. Trimming cost V 11 bases and J 3 bases, with 19 bases left between them. Germline CDR1 and CDR2: ENHRY and SYGVKD. CDR3 DNA: TGTGCCCCGCGGGACTTAGGATTAGACACCGGGGAGCTGTTTTTT. It specifies CAPRDLGLDTGELFF.

The chain has TRBV18 and TRBJ1-1; no clear D. The CDR3 runs to 15 residues. V was trimmed by 5 bases and J by 2 bases, leaving 15 bases between them. CDR1 is KGHSH, CDR2 LQKENI, per germline. The CDR3 DNA follows: TGTGCCAGCTCAGTCGCCGGTCAGGCCAACACTGAAGCTTTCTTT. It encodes CASSVAGQANTEAFF.

The V gene is TRBV10-3, the J gene TRBJ1-3; possible D gene TRBD1, 6 bases. The CDR3 totals 14 residues. Trimming shortened V by 8 bases and J by 0 bases, and 11 bases separated the two germline ends. Germline V gene data show CDR1 as ENHRY and CDR2 as SYGVKD. CDR3 DNA sequence: TGTGCCATCCAGGGGACAAGCTCTGGAAACACCATATATTTT. Translation: CAIQGTSSGNTIYF.

V usage is TRBV7-5 and J usage is TRBJ2-2; the DNA was not compared with TRBD1, the D call given in the table. TRBV7-5 is noted as a pseudogene. CDR3 length equals 16 residues. The CDR3 DNA reads TGTGTCAGAAGCTTTGGCAGGGGGCGCCGCACCGGGGAGCTGTTTTTT. This gives the protein CVRSFGRGRRTGELFF.

The chain has TRBV3-1 (or the pseudogene TRBV3-2) and TRBJ2-1, with 7 bases that match TRBD2. The CDR3 is made up of 18 amino acids. Per the germline V gene, CDR1 is LGHDT and CDR2 is YNNKEL (reference sequence). J lost 0 bases, V lost 3 bases, and 11 bases had no gene match. The CDR3 nucleotides are TGTGCCAGCAGCCATCCGACCGGGACTACAGTCTCCTACAATGAGCAGTTCTTC. Protein sequence: CASSHPTGTTVSYNEQFF.

In nucleotides, the CDR3 is TGCGCCAGCAGCCAAGATCGAGGGGGAAGGACCTACGAGCAGTACTTC. This gives the protein CASSQDRGGRTYEQYF. The chain links TRBV4-1 to TRBJ2-7, with a possible D match to TRBD1 (6 bases). The V end was cut by 0 bases, the J end by 2 bases, with 14 bases between. The CDR3 has 16 amino acids. The germline V gene encodes CDR1 MGHRA and CDR2 YSYEKL.

The chain couples TRBV10-3 to TRBJ2-7; possibly TRBD1 for D (6 bases). The V and J ends lost 0 bases and 3 bases respectively, with 9 bases between them. CDR1 is ENHRY and CDR2 is SYGVKD in the germline V gene. The CDR3 covers 14 residues. This chain's CDR3 is CAISESTQGYEQYF. The CDR3 bases are TGTGCCATCAGTGAGTCGACACAGGGCTACGAGCAGTACTTC.

CDR3 in amino acids: CASSLAGETSGGKAQYF. CDR3 DNA: TGTGCCAGCAGCTTAGCAGGAGAGACTAGCGGGGGGAAGGCCCAGTACTTC. This chain connects TRBV7-9 to TRBJ2-5, with TRBD2 identical over 13 bases. This CDR3 has 17 residues. Per the germline V gene, CDR1 is SEHNR and CDR2 is FQNEAQ (reference sequence). V was pared by 0 bases and J by 9 bases, with 10 bases of the junction left unmatched.

The chain couples TRBV11-2 to TRBJ1-3; 7 nucleotides agree with TRBD1. Trimming removed 1 base from V and 4 bases from J; junction bases left unmatched: 7. Germline values: CDR1 SGHAT, CDR2 FQNNGV. This CDR3 region has 16 residues. In nucleotides, the CDR3 is TGTGCCAGCAGCTTAGTCCCTACAGGGGTGGGAAACACCATATATTTT. This sequence encodes CASSLVPTGVGNTIYF.

Regarding this clone: One end of the junction fails to match germline, which may point to a read error. This rearrangement joins TRBV18 to TRBJ1-6; 8 nucleotides align to TRBD1. CDR1 and CDR2 from the germline V gene are KGHSH and LQKENI. The CDR3 totals 14 residues. The DNA of the CDR3 is TGTGCCACCTCAATGGGACAGGCAAATTCACCCCTCCACTTT. Its protein product is CATSMGQANSPLHF.